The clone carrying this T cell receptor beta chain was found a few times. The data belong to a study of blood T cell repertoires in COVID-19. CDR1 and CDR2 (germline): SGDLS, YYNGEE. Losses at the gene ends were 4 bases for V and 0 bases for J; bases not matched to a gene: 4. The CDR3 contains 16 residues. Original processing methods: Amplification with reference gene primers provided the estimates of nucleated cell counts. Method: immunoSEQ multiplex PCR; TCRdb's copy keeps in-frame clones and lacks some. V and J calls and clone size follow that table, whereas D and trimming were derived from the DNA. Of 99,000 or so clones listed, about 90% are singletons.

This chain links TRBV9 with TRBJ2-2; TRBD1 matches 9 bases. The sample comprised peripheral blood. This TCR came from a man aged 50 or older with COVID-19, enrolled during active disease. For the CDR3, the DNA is TGTGCCAGCAGCCCCCGGACAGGGGCGAACACCGGGGAGCTGTTTTTT. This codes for CASSPRTGANTGELFF.